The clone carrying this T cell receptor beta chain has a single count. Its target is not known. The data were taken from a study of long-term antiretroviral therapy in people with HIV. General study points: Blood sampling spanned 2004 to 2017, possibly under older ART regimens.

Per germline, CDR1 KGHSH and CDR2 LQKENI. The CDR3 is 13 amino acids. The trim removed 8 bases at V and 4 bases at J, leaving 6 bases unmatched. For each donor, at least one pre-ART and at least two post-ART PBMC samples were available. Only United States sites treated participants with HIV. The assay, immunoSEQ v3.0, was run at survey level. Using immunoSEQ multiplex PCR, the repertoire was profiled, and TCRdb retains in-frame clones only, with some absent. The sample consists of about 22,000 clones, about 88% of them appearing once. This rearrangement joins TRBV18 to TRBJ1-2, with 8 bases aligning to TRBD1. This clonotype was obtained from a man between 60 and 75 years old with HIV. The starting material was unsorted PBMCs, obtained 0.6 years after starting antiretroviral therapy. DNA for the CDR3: TGTGCCAGCCAGGGACAGGAGAGCTATGGCTACACCTTC. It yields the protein CASQGQESYGYTF.